Following are 9 T cell receptor beta chains from one sample sequenced in a study of blood T cells in healthy people across ages. Primed by a sample-barcoded 5' primer and a J-beta primer mix, a second PCR proceeded for roughly 7 to 11 cycles. Each CDR3 protein gets one entry after TCRdb re-called the 5' RACE reads with MiXCR. The repertoire holds roughly 1,700,000 distinct CDR3 sequences, with roughly 30% as singletons. The sequenced material came from blood. The source is a woman aged 25 to 45 in good health.

The chain employs TRBV7-9 and TRBJ2-7, with TRBD1 matching over 10 bases. This CDR3 region has 15 residues. Germline loops: CDR1 SEHNR, CDR2 FQNEAQ (reference sequence). V shed 7 bases, J shed 3 bases, and the junction held 9 bases outside the gene matches. DNA for the CDR3: TGTGCCAGCACCCACCCCGGGACAGGGGACTACGAGCAGTACTTC. Translating gives CASTHPGTGDYEQYF. Looking up the rest from reference TRBV7-9 and TRBJ2-7 gives the full variable domain: DTGVSQNPRHKITKRGQNVTFRCDPISEHNRLYWYRQTLGQGPEFLTYFQNEAQLEKSRLLSDRFSAERPKGSFSTLEIQRTEQGDSAMYLCASTHPGTGDYEQYFGPGTRLTVT.

This sequence joins TRBV28 and TRBJ2-7; the match to TRBD1 covers 7 bases. The CDR3 is 15 residues long. Per germline, CDR1 MDHEN and CDR2 SYDVKM. After removal of 6 bases from V and 2 bases from J, the junction contained 10 bases not matched to a gene. The CDR3 is CASRSPGTVTYEQYF. The CDR3 coding sequence is TGTGCCAGCAGATCTCCCGGGACAGTGACCTACGAGCAGTACTTC.

CDR3 sequence: CALTQGPHGYTF. CDR3 sequence (DNA): TGTGCACTTACCCAGGGACCGCATGGCTACACCTTC. The V and J genes are TRBV7-9 and TRBJ1-2, with a tentative D call TRBD1 (5 bases). There are 12 residues in the CDR3. Germline V gives CDR1 SEHNR, CDR2 FQNEAQ (reference sequence).

This clonotype was found a few times. The rearrangement uses TRBV7-2 and TRBJ2-1; 7 bases line up with TRBD2. V was pared by 4 bases and J by 3 bases, with 12 bases of the junction left unmatched. The CDR3 spans 17 residues. The germline gives CDR1 SGHTA, CDR2 FQGNSA. CDR3 protein: CASSSSGELAIYNEQFF. Here the CDR3 DNA reads TGTGCCAGCAGCTCCTCTGGGGAACTAGCGATCTACAATGAGCAGTTCTTC.

This clonotype was counted at least ten times. J is TRBJ2-5 and V is TRBV20-1, with 8 bases aligning to TRBD2. CDR1 is DFQATT, CDR2 SNEGSKA, per germline (reference sequence). This CDR3 has 15 amino acids. V lost 0 bases and J lost 2; bases outside the gene matches: 5. CDR3 sequence: CSARDRSGAQETQYF. The CDR3 nucleotides read TGCAGTGCTAGAGATCGTAGCGGGGCTCAAGAGACCCAGTACTTC.

This clonotype was counted only a few times. The chain links TRBV7-9 to TRBJ2-5; 14 bases agree with TRBD2. Trimming at V came to 2 bases and at J to 3 bases, leaving 2 bases not matched to a gene. Germline lookup yields CDR1 SEHNR and CDR2 FQNEAQ (reference sequence). The CDR3 sequence is 16 residues long. CDR3 residues: CASSLMGLAGEETQYF. For the CDR3, the DNA is TGTGCCAGCAGCTTAATGGGACTAGCGGGAGAAGAGACCCAGTACTTC.

This chain connects TRBV29-1 to TRBJ2-7; 11 bases map to TRBD2. V shed 2 bases, J shed 0 bases, and the junction held 3 bases outside the gene matches. CDR1 and CDR2 (germline): SQVTM, ANQGSEA. CDR3 length equals 15 residues. The CDR3 DNA sequence: TGCAGCGTTGAACTAGCGGGGGGCCGCTCCTACGAGCAGTACTTC. The encoded protein is CSVELAGGRSYEQYF.

As concerns this clonotype: At one end, the junction sequence differs from germline, possibly due to a read error. The chain joins TRBV7-9 to TRBJ1-2; no clear D gene. This CDR3 is built from 14 residues. CDR1 SEHNR and CDR2 FQNEAQ come from the germline V gene (reference sequence). The DNA for the CDR3 is TGTGCCAGCAGCCAACTCCCAGCTAACTATAGCTACACCTTC. Translated, it gives CASSQLPANYSYTF.

In this sample, this clonotype turned up a few times. The chain combines TRBV20-1 with TRBJ1-6; D remains unclear. Germline CDR1 DFQATT, CDR2 SNEGSKA (reference sequence). The CDR3 is 13 residues long. The ends were cut back, 4 bases at V and 7 bases at J, with 11 bases in the middle. CDR3 DNA sequence: TGCAGTGCTAAGGCAGGCCTAAATTCACCCCTCCACTTT. Translation gives CSAKAGLNSPLHF.